These 10 T cell receptor beta chains came from one sample sequenced in a study of blood T cells in healthy people across ages. Using a J-beta primer mix together with a sample-barcoded 5' primer, a second PCR was run for roughly 7 to 11 cycles. TCRdb reanalysed the 5' RACE reads using MiXCR and keeps one entry per CDR3 protein. Here the sample spans fewer than 650,000 distinct CDR3 sequences, about 26% being singletons. Separately, the same data were catalogued under a study of T cells of mothers and their children.

Sequencing input: blood. The receptors were gathered from a boy aged 2 to 10 in good health.

Of note for this clonotype: One end of the junction varies from germline; a read error may be responsible. This sequence joins TRBV27 and TRBJ2-5; TRBD2 agrees at 13 bases. The CDR3 length is 16 residues. Germline V gene data show CDR1 as MNHEY and CDR2 as SMNVEV (reference sequence). The CDR3 reads CASSGGTSGDQETRYF. The CDR3 region has the DNA TGTGCCAGCAGTGGAGGGACTAGCGGGGATCAAGAGACCCGGTACTTC.

At least ten counts were recorded for this clonotype. The chain couples TRBV5-1 to TRBJ2-5, with 7 bases matching TRBD2. J was trimmed by 4 bases and V by 3 bases; bases with no gene match: 6. Germline CDR1 reads SGHRS; CDR2 reads YFSETQ. The CDR3 covers 14 residues. CDR3: CASSYRDYGETQYF. The CDR3 DNA is TGCGCCAGCAGCTACCGGGACTACGGAGAGACCCAGTACTTC. The variable domain in full, completed from reference TRBV5-1 and TRBJ2-5, reads KAGVTQTPRYLIKTRGQQVTLSCSPISGHRSVSWYQQTPGQGLQFLFEYFSETQRNKGNFPGRFSGRQFSNSRSEMNVSTLELGDSALYLCASSYRDYGETQYFGPGTRLLVL.

V usage is TRBV29-1 and J usage is TRBJ1-2; D perhaps matches TRBD1 (6 bases). Germline lookup yields CDR1 SQVTM and CDR2 ANQGSEA. CDR3 length: 13 residues. V lost 5 bases, J lost 6 bases, and 16 bases lay in between. CDR3 nucleotides: TGCAGCGTTACTTGGGGGCAGGCTAATGGCTACACCTTC. It is translated as CSVTWGQANGYTF.

Only a few counts were recorded for this clonotype. V and J are TRBV4-2 and TRBJ2-5, with 13 bases matching TRBD2. The CDR3 length is 16 residues. The germline gives CDR1 LGHNA, CDR2 YNFKEQ. J gave up 5 bases and V 2 bases, and 5 bases lay outside the gene matches. CDR3 nucleotides: TGTGCCAGCAGCCAAACCGGGACTAGCGGGGTGGAGACCCAGTACTTC. This encodes CASSQTGTSGVETQYF.

V is TRBV6-5 and J is TRBJ2-5; D possibly corresponds to TRBD1 (6 bases). The J call is doubtful: the DNA matches TRBJ2-7 better. The CDR3 is made up of 15 amino acids. Germline V gene lookup returns CDR1 MNHEY and CDR2 SVGAGI. In nucleotides, the CDR3 is TGTGCCAGCAGTAAGGGACACGTTTACCCCTACGAGCAGTACTTC. The encoded protein is CASSKGHVYPYEQYF.

This clonotype was seen at least ten times. The chain uses TRBV29-1 and TRBJ2-5; 10 bases map to TRBD1. Germline V gives CDR1 SQVTM, CDR2 ANQGSEA. V was clipped by 3 bases and J by 1 base; unmatched bases: 5. The CDR3 spans 15 residues. For the CDR3, the DNA is TGCAGCGTTGAGGACAGGGGGACCATCCAAGAGACCCAGTACTTC. It is translated as CSVEDRGTIQETQYF.

The chain employs TRBV6-1 and TRBJ2-3; 9 bases match TRBD2. V lost 2 bases, J lost 10 bases, and 13 bases stayed unmatched. The CDR3 contains 16 residues. From germline, CDR1 is MNHNS and CDR2 SASEGT. The CDR3 protein is CASSESSGGIRDPQYF. The CDR3 DNA is TGTGCCAGCAGTGAATCCAGCGGGGGGATCAGGGATCCGCAGTATTTT.

The chain has TRBV5-1 and TRBJ2-1, with 14 bases fitting TRBD2. Germline values: CDR1 SGHRS, CDR2 YFSETQ. The CDR3 consists of 16 residues. Trimming removed 0 bases from V and 5 bases from J; junction bases left unmatched: 1. CDR3 amino acids: CASSLEGLAGDNEQFF. CDR3 bases: TGCGCCAGCAGCTTGGAGGGACTAGCGGGGGACAATGAGCAGTTCTTC.

The J gene is TRBJ1-1, the V gene TRBV5-1, with 7 bases lining up with TRBD1. V trimming: 5 bases; J trimming: 2 bases; junction bases outside the gene matches: 6. The germline V gene has CDR1 SGHRS and CDR2 YFSETQ. This CDR3 is 14 amino acids long. In DNA, the CDR3 is TGCGCCAGCAGGTTACAGGGGCCCAACACTGAAGCTTTCTTT. As protein: CASRLQGPNTEAFF. Full variable domain (rest looked up from reference TRBV5-1 and TRBJ1-1): KAGVTQTPRYLIKTRGQQVTLSCSPISGHRSVSWYQQTPGQGLQFLFEYFSETQRNKGNFPGRFSGRQFSNSRSEMNVSTLELGDSALYLCASRLQGPNTEAFFGQGTRLTVV.

In its sample, this clonotype was seen a few times. The V gene is TRBV7-9, the J gene TRBJ2-7, with 11 bases identical to TRBD2. After removal of 6 bases from V and 5 bases from J, the junction contained 9 bases not matched to a gene. Germline-derived CDR1 and CDR2 are SEHNR and FQNEAQ (reference sequence). CDR3 length: 15 amino acids. The CDR3 sequence: CASSSIAGGPDEQYF. CDR3 DNA sequence: TGTGCCAGCAGTTCGATAGCGGGGGGGCCTGACGAGCAGTACTTC.